The 28 T cell receptor beta chains below come from one sample, sequenced in a study of T-cell memory formation after mild COVID-19. TCRdb reprocessed the 5' RACE reads with MiXCR, giving one entry per CDR3 protein. The sample gives some 320,000 distinct CDR3 sequences, more than 15% of which show up once; around 24% is in the top ten. Sample: PBMCs or a T cell subset sorted from them (not recorded which). These receptors originate from a man in his late teens or twenties who had mild COVID-19 (a few samples of this study predate the infection). Cell type and time point are not known.

This chain joins TRBV15 and TRBJ1-5, with D uncertain. CDR1 and CDR2 from the germline V gene are LNHNV and YYDKDF (reference sequence). This CDR3 is 16 amino acids long. The ends were cut back, 3 bases at V and 6 bases at J, with 18 bases in the middle. The CDR3 loop is CATSSDPRAYRQPQHF. Written as DNA, the CDR3 is TGTGCCACCAGCAGTGATCCACGAGCGTATCGTCAGCCCCAGCATTTT. The full variable domain, in which reference TRBV15 and TRBJ1-5 provide the parts outside the CDR3, is DAMVIQNPRYQVTQFGKPVTLSCSQTLNHNVMYWYQQKSSQAPKLLFHYYDKDFNNEADTPDNFQSRRPNTSFCFLDIRSPGLGDTAMYLCATSSDPRAYRQPQHFGDGTRLSIL.

The chain employs TRBV5-6 and TRBJ2-5, with 7 bases lining up with TRBD1. The V gene end was trimmed by 2 bases and the J gene end by 4 bases; junction bases not matched to a gene: 2. From germline, CDR1 is SGHDT and CDR2 YYEEEE. The CDR3 covers 13 residues. This chain's CDR3 is CASSFRDRETQYF. CDR3 bases: TGTGCCAGCAGCTTCCGGGACAGAGAGACCCAGTACTTC.

The sample holds a few counts of this clonotype. The chain uses TRBV29-1 and TRBJ2-3, with D perhaps TRBD2 (6 bases). Germline V gene sequence: CDR1 SQVTM, CDR2 ANQGSEA. Trimming took off 4 bases at V and 2 bases at J, with 10 bases between the two ends. The CDR3 consists of 13 residues. CDR3 loop: CSVARGTTDTQYF. The CDR3 DNA sequence: TGCAGCGTTGCCCGGGGGACCACAGATACGCAGTATTTT.

This clonotype has just a few counts. The rearrangement links TRBV24-1 to TRBJ2-1; 11 bases are shared with TRBD2. The V and J ends lost 5 bases and 3 bases, in that order; junction bases with no gene match: 5. The CDR3 runs 16 residues. Germline CDR1 and CDR2: KGHDR and SFDVKD. CDR3 nucleotides: TGTGCCACCAGTGCGGCTAGCGGGGGGCTCTACAATGAGCAGTTCTTC. It yields the protein CATSAASGGLYNEQFF.

This clonotype turned up a few times. The chain couples TRBV21-1 to TRBJ2-6. TRBV21-1 is a listed pseudogene. This CDR3 is 15 amino acids long. CDR3 in DNA: TGTGCCAGCAGCAATGTGAGCTCTGGGGCCAACGTCCTGACTTTC. Protein: CASSNVSSGANVLTF.

This clonotype was seen a few times. V gene TRBV12-3 or TRBV12-4 combines with J gene TRBJ2-7, with D unresolved. V was trimmed by 11 bases and J by 3 bases, leaving 17 bases between them. This CDR3 is built from 13 residues. CDR3 nucleotide sequence: TGTGCCGGCCCTCGGCGTGTTGGCTACGAGCAGTACTTC. The encoded protein is CAGPRRVGYEQYF.

This clonotype was observed at least ten times. V usage is TRBV7-9 and J usage is TRBJ1-2; a weak D match, TRBD1 (5 bases). V lost 1 base to trimming and J lost 3 bases, with 9 bases between them. The CDR3 runs 14 residues. The germline V gene has CDR1 SEHNR and CDR2 FQNEAQ (reference sequence). The CDR3, as DNA: TGTGCCAGCAGCTTAGTCCTCAGGGACTATGGCTACACCTTC. Translated, it gives CASSLVLRDYGYTF.

CDR3 DNA: TGTGCCAGTCGACTAGCTCCTAACACAGATACGCAGTATTTT. Protein: CASRLAPNTDTQYF. The chain couples TRBV7-2 to TRBJ2-3; 7 bases are shared with TRBD2. V lost 9 bases and J lost 2; bases outside the gene matches: 8. Germline CDR1 is SGHTA and CDR2 is FQGNSA. This CDR3 spans 14 amino acids.

This clonotype was counted between two and nine times. The chain couples TRBV7-2 to TRBJ1-2; D gene ambiguous. From germline, CDR1 is SGHTA and CDR2 FQGNSA. V dropped 5 bases and J dropped 8 bases, with 18 bases sitting between them. The CDR3 is 14 amino acids. The CDR3 sequence is CASSVYREEQGYTF. The CDR3 region has the DNA TGTGCCAGCAGCGTCTACCGGGAGGAGCAGGGCTACACCTTC.

This clonotype was picked up a small number of times. The V call is TRBV4-1, the J call TRBJ2-7, with unresolved D. CDR1 is MGHRA, CDR2 YSYEKL, per germline. The CDR3 spans 13 residues. The V and J ends lost 0 bases and 7 bases respectively, with 10 bases between them. CDR3 residues: CASSQDRWSEQYF. The CDR3 DNA reads as TGCGCCAGCAGCCAAGATCGGTGGAGTGAGCAGTACTTC.

The table lists this clonotype with a few counts. This rearrangement joins TRBV12-3 or TRBV12-4 to TRBJ2-3, with TRBD1 matching 9 bases. CDR3 length: 16 residues. J lost 1 base, V lost 3 bases, and 5 bases had no gene match. DNA of the CDR3: TGTGCCAGCAGTTTGGGACAGGGAGCGGGCACAGATACGCAGTATTTT. This codes for CASSLGQGAGTDTQYF.

The chain couples TRBV24-1 to TRBJ1-1, with a possible D match to TRBD1 (6 bases). The CDR3 has 13 amino acids. The V and J ends lost 3 bases and 8 bases respectively, with 12 bases between them. The germline gives CDR1 KGHDR, CDR2 SFDVKD. CDR3: CATSDRPGAEAFF. DNA for the CDR3: TGTGCCACCAGTGATAGGCCAGGGGCAGAAGCTTTCTTT.

The CDR3 sequence is CASSSGRVRGTEAFF. The CDR3 bases are TGTGCCAGCAGCTCGGGAAGGGTCAGAGGGACTGAAGCTTTCTTT. This chain joins TRBV7-8 and TRBJ1-1, with D unclear. Germline lookup yields CDR1 SGHVS and CDR2 FQNEAQ. The CDR3 totals 15 residues. V was pared by 4 bases and J by 5 bases, with 17 bases between.

This clonotype was detected only a few times. This chain connects TRBV2 to TRBJ2-7; D is unclear. Looked up from germline, CDR1 is SNHLY and CDR2 is FYNNEI. The CDR3 spans 11 residues. V gave up 4 bases and J gave up 5 bases, with 6 bases separating them. CDR3 sequence reads: CASSVQNEQYV. In DNA form, the CDR3 reads TGTGCCAGCAGTGTACAGAACGAGCAGTACGTC.

This clonotype showed up just a few times. The rearrangement links TRBV5-1 to TRBJ2-5; 13 bases are shared with TRBD2. CDR3 length: 16 amino acids. With V trimmed by 3 bases and J by 3 bases, 5 bases remained unmatched. Per the germline V gene, CDR1 is SGHRS and CDR2 is YFSETQ. CDR3 sequence (DNA): TGCGCCAGCAGCTCGGGAGGGACTAGCGGGGAAGAGACCCAGTACTTC. Translation gives CASSSGGTSGEETQYF.

CDR3 sequence (DNA): TGCGCCAGCAGCTATTCTCCAGAGGGCTATGGCTACACCTTC. As protein: CASSYSPEGYGYTF. The chain has TRBV4-3 and TRBJ1-2; D call uncertain. The CDR3 extends over 14 amino acids. Trimming left V 5 bases short and J 4 bases short, with 14 bases between. Germline CDR1 and CDR2: LGHNA and YSLEER.

This clonotype is a singleton in its sample. The chain's CDR3 is CASSESGRASEAFF. CDR3 sequence (DNA): TGTGCCAGCAGTGAATCCGGCAGGGCGTCTGAAGCTTTCTTT. This sequence joins TRBV2 and TRBJ1-1; D is possibly TRBD1 (5 bases). Trimming took 2 bases from V and 6 from J, leaving 13 bases between them. Germline V gene sequence: CDR1 SNHLY, CDR2 FYNNEI. CDR3 length: 14 residues.

V is TRBV20-1 and J is TRBJ1-2; tentative D call: TRBD1 (6 bases). The ends were cut back, 0 bases at V and 7 bases at J, with 12 bases in the middle. Germline-derived CDR1 and CDR2 are DFQATT and SNEGSKA (reference sequence). The CDR3 totals 13 residues. CDR3 protein: CSARETGLFGYTF. The CDR3 coding sequence is TGCAGTGCTAGAGAGACAGGACTCTTTGGCTACACCTTC.

The genes are TRBV29-1 and TRBJ2-5; D ambiguous. Germline CDR1 SQVTM, CDR2 ANQGSEA. Trimming took 6 bases from V and 3 from J, leaving 11 bases between them. The length of the CDR3 is 12 residues. CDR3 nucleotides: TGCAGCGTCGCCAGGCTGGAAGAGACCCAGTACTTC. This translates into CSVARLEETQYF.

The gene calls are TRBV25-1 and TRBJ2-7; 10 positions agree with TRBD1. With V trimmed by 5 bases and J by 0 bases, 4 bases remained unmatched. Per germline, CDR1 MGHDK and CDR2 SYGVNS. This CDR3 region has 15 residues. The CDR3 coding sequence is TGTGCCAGCAGTACGACAGGGGGCAGCTCCTACGAGCAGTACTTC. This encodes CASSTTGGSSYEQYF.

This clonotype showed up just a few times. This chain joins TRBV15 and TRBJ1-2; a weak D match, TRBD1 (6 bases). Germline V gives CDR1 LNHNV, CDR2 YYDKDF (reference sequence). The V end was cut by 3 bases, the J end by 4 bases, with 12 bases between. The CDR3 has 14 amino acids. CDR3 sequence (DNA): TGTGCCACCAGCAGGGAAGGACAGTCCTATGGCTACACCTTC. This translates into CATSREGQSYGYTF.

This clonotype showed up just a few times. The chain is built from TRBV5-1 and TRBJ2-2; 7 positions agree with TRBD1. Trimming removed 0 bases from V and 0 bases from J; junction bases left unmatched: 2. The CDR3 runs to 16 residues. The germline V gene has CDR1 SGHRS and CDR2 YFSETQ. CDR3 sequence (DNA): TGCGCCAGCAGCTTGGATGGACAGGCGAACACCGGGGAGCTGTTTTTT. Amino acids: CASSLDGQANTGELFF.

This clonotype has only a few counts. The rearrangement links TRBV10-3 to TRBJ2-3; D is unresolved. This CDR3 contains 15 residues. V lost 6 bases to trimming and J lost 1 base, with 14 bases between them. Germline CDR1 is ENHRY and CDR2 is SYGVKD. For the CDR3, the DNA is TGTGCCATCAGGCCCGGACCCGCGGGCACAGATACGCAGTATTTT. It specifies CAIRPGPAGTDTQYF.

This clonotype was detected a few times. The rearrangement joins TRBV7-6 to TRBJ2-5, with D maybe TRBD2 (5 bases). Trimming cost V 1 base and J 5 bases, with 14 bases left between them. The CDR3 consists of 15 residues. CDR1 and CDR2 (germline): SGHVS, FNYEAQ. The CDR3 coding sequence is TGTGCCAGCAGCTTAGTCTCCGAGGCTAGCGAGACCCAGTACTTC. Residues: CASSLVSEASETQYF. The whole variable domain, remainder taken from reference TRBV7-6 and TRBJ2-5, is GAGVSQSPRYKVTKRGQDVALRCDPISGHVSLYWYRQALGQGPEFLTYFNYEAQQDKSGLPNDRFSAERPEGSISTLTIQRTEQRDSAMYRCASSLVSEASETQYFGPGTRLLVL.

This clonotype came up a few times. The CDR3, as DNA: TGTGCCACCAGCAGTCCACAGGGGTACCTCACAGATACGCAGTATTTT. It is translated as CATSSPQGYLTDTQYF. The chain recombines TRBV15 with TRBJ2-3, with TRBD1 matching over 7 bases. Germline CDR1 and CDR2: LNHNV and YYDKDF (reference sequence). V shed 3 bases and J 2 bases; nucleotides not matched to a gene: 8. There are 16 residues in the CDR3.

A few counts support this clonotype. The chain joins TRBV28 to TRBJ2-7; D not resolved. This CDR3 is built from 14 residues. Germline CDR1 reads MDHEN; CDR2 reads SYDVKM. V lost 2 bases to trimming and J lost 2 bases, with 10 bases between them. CDR3 region: CASSLLDTTYEQYF. The CDR3 region has the DNA TGTGCCAGCAGTTTACTTGACACGACCTACGAGCAGTACTTC.

This clonotype was detected only a few times. This sequence joins TRBV12-3 or TRBV12-4 and TRBJ2-7; a possible D gene is TRBD1 (6 bases). This CDR3 has 15 residues. V lost 6 bases, J lost 2 bases, and 17 bases lay in between. The CDR3 here is CASSPGHGSTYEQYF. As DNA, the CDR3 is TGTGCCAGCAGCCCGGGACATGGGTCCACCTACGAGCAGTACTTC.

The table lists this clonotype with a few counts. V usage is TRBV6-5 and J usage is TRBJ2-7; a possible D gene is TRBD2 (5 bases). V lost 2 bases and J lost 7, with 12 bases in between. The CDR3 is made up of 13 amino acids. Germline CDR1 is MNHEY and CDR2 is SVGAGI. In DNA, the CDR3 is TGTGCCAGCAGTTACGGGAGTCTGGGGGAGCAGTACTTC. As protein: CASSYGSLGEQYF.